The T cell receptor beta chain under discussion was sequenced for a study of OX40 agonist ivuxolimab in advanced cancers. The data were produced by immunoSEQ multiplex PCR, yet TCRdb's version contains in-frame clones alone and is incomplete. The sample has around 69,000 clones, roughly nine tenths seen once. Germline CDR1 is SGHTA and CDR2 is FQGNSA. Trimming took 5 bases from V and 3 from J; bases not matched to a gene: 4. The CDR3 covers 13 residues. Note on this clone: Its target is unknown.

Study-wide findings and caveats: Expanded clones were, on average, more numerous in CD8+ T cells than in CD4+.

The sequencing used CD4+ or CD8+ T cells sorted from blood, collected in a trial of the OX40 agonist ivuxolimab. The clonotype originates from an adult with an advanced solid tumor such as melanoma, head and neck, liver or kidney cancer. The chain recombines TRBV7-2 with TRBJ2-7, with TRBD1 matching over 7 bases. The chain's CDR3 is CASSPRQGYEQYF. CDR3 nucleotides: TGTGCCAGCAGCCCCCGACAGGGCTACGAGCAGTACTTC.